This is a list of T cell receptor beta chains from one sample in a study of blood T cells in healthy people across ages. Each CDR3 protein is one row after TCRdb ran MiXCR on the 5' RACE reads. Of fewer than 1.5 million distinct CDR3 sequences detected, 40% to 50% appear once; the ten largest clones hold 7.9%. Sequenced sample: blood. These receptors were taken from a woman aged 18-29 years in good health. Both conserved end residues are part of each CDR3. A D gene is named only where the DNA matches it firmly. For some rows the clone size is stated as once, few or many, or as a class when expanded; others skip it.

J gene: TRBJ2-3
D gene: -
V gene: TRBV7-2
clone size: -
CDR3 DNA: TGTGCCAGCAGCCGCAGGGTTGCAGATACGCAGTATTTT
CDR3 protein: CASSRRVADTQYF

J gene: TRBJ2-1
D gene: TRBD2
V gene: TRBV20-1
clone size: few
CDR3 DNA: TGCAGTGCTAGACTTACCGGGACTAGCGGGAGTTTACCCTACAATGAGCAGTTCTTC
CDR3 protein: CSARLTGTSGSLPYNEQFF

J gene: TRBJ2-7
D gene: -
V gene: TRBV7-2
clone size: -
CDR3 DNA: TGTGCCAGCAGCCGGGGGACGCCCCCCTACGAGCAGTACTTC
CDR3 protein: CASSRGTPPYEQYF

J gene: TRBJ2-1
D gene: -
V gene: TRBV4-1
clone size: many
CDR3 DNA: TGCGCCAGCAGCCAAGAACCCCAGGGGCAGTTCTTC
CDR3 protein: CASSQEPQGQFF

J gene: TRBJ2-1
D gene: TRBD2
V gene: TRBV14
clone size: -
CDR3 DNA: TGTGCCAGCAGCCAGGGGGTGACTAGCGGGATATACAATGAGCAGTTCTTC
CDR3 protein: CASSQGVTSGIYNEQFF

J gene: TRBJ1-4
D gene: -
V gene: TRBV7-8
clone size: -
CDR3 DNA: TGTGCCAGCAGCTTACTTGTGGTGCCTAATGAAAAACTGTTTTTT
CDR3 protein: CASSLLVVPNEKLFF

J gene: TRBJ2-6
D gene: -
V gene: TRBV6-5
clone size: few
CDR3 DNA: TGTGCCAGCAGGTTCGACAGGATCGGGGCCAACGTCCTGACTTTC
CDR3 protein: CASRFDRIGANVLTF

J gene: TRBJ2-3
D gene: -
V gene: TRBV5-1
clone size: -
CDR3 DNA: TGCGCCAGCAGCTTGGCCCCAGGGTATGAGGATACGCAGTATTTT
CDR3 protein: CASSLAPGYEDTQYF

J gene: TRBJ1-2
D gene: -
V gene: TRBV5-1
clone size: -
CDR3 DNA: TGCGCCAGCAGCTTGGCCACGGAAGTCGACGGCTACACCTTC
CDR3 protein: CASSLATEVDGYTF

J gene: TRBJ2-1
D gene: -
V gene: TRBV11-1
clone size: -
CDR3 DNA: TGTGCCAGCAGCTTAGGGGCCGTGACTCCTTACAATGAGCAGTTCTTC
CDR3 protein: CASSLGAVTPYNEQFF

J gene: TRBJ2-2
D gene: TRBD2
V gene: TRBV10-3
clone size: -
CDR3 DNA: TGTGCCACCCAGACTAGCGCGAACACCGGGGAGCTGTTTTTT
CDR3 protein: CATQTSANTGELFF

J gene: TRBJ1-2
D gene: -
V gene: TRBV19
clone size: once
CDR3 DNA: TGTGCCAGTAGTATAGCCCATCAGGGGATCTATGGCTACACCTTC
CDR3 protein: CASSIAHQGIYGYTF

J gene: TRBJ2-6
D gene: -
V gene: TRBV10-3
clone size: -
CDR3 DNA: TGTGCCATCAGTGAGTCGGTGCTGGGGACCGGGGCCAACGTCCTGACTTTC
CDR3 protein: CAISESVLGTGANVLTF

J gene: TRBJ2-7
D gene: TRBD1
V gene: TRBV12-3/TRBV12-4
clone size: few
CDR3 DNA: TGTGCCAGCAGTGTCGGACAGGGCGACTACGAGCAGTACTTC
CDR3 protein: CASSVGQGDYEQYF

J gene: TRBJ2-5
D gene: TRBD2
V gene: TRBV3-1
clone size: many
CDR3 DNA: TGTGCCAGCAGCCCGTCACCTAGCGGGGAAGAGACCCAGTACTTC
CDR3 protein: CASSPSPSGEETQYF

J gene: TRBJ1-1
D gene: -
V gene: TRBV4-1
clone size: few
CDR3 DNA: TGCGCCAGCAGCCAAGTTTGGCAGGGCACTGAAGCTTTCTTT
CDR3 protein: CASSQVWQGTEAFF

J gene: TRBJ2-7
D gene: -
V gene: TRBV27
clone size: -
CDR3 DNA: TGTGCCAGCACCCCTCGGGACCCCAGATCCTACGAGCAGTACTTC
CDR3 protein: CASTPRDPRSYEQYF

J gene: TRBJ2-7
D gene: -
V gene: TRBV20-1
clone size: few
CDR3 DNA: TGCAGTGCTAGAGCAGGGTCCGAGCAGTACTTC
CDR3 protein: CSARAGSEQYF

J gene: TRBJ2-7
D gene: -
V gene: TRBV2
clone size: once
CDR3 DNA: TGTGCCAGCGGCGGGACTCTTCGCGAGCAGTACTTC
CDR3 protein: CASGGTLREQYF

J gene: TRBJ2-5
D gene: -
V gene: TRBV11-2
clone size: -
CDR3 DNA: TGTGCCAGCAGCTTAGACTACACAGATGAGACCCAGTACTTC
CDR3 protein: CASSLDYTDETQYF

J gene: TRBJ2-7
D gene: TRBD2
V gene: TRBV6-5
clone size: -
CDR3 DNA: TGTGCCAGCAGTTACTCAAGCGGGAGCGCGAGCCCCTACGAGCAGTACTTC
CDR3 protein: CASSYSSGSASPYEQYF

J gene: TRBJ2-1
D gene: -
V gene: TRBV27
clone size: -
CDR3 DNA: TGTGCCAGCAGTTTGAGGGACGTCAACTACAATGAGCAGTTCTTC
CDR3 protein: CASSLRDVNYNEQFF